These 2 T cell receptor beta chains came from one sample sequenced in a study of monozygotic twins with inflammatory bowel disease. TCRdb re-called the 5' RACE reads; every CDR3 protein appears as one record, without DNA. This sample's clone table lists about 300,000 distinct CDR3 sequences. Sequencing was performed on blood. The receptor set was obtained from a human donor with ulcerative colitis or Crohn's disease, or a healthy co-twin of an affected twin (not recorded which).

The chain has TRBV21-1 and TRBJ2-1; lacking DNA, the TRBD1 call made by TCRdb goes unchecked. TRBV21-1 represents a pseudogene. This CDR3 has 13 amino acids. The CDR3 protein is CASSRFQGGEQFF.

The CDR3 reads CASSFWQGKNKPYEQYF. The rearrangement links TRBV12-3 or TRBV12-4 to TRBJ2-7; TCRdb outputs TRBD1, but without DNA this stays unchecked. The CDR3 loop spans 17 amino acids.